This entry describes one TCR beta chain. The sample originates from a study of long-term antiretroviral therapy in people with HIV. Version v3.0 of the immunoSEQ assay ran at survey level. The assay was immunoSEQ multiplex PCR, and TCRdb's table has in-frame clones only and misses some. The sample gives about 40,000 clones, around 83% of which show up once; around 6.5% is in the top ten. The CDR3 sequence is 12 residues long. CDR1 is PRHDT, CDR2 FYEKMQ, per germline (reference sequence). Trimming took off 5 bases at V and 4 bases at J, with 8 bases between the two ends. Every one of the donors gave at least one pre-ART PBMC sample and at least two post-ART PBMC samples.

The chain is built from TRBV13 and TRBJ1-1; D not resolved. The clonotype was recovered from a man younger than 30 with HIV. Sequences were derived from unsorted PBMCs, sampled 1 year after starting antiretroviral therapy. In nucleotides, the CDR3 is TGTGCCAGCAGCCGGACGGGCACTGAAGCTTTCTTT. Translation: CASSRTGTEAFF.